A single sample gave rise to the 20 T cell receptor beta chains below, sequenced in a study of blood T cell repertoires in COVID-19. Repertoires were generated with immunoSEQ multiplex PCR, while TCRdb's copy carries only in-frame clones and drops some. The sample has a few hundred thousand clones, approximately 92% seen once. Sequencing was carried out using PBMCs or T cells enriched from blood (not recorded which). The source of these receptors is a woman aged 18-35 years in a cohort exposed to, infected with or recovered from COVID-19 (not recorded which).

V and J are TRBV6-5 and TRBJ1-6; 7 bases fit TRBD1. The CDR3 has 13 amino acids. The V and J ends lost 7 bases and 9 bases, in that order; junction bases with no gene match: 6. CDR1 and CDR2 (germline): MNHEY, SVGAGI. The CDR3 is CASNTGVASPLHF. The CDR3 DNA follows: TGTGCCAGCAACACAGGGGTGGCTTCACCCCTCCACTTT.

The chain employs TRBV15 and TRBJ1-5; D might be TRBD1 (5 bases). From germline, CDR1 is LNHNV and CDR2 YYDKDF (reference sequence). The CDR3 spans 14 residues. The germline V and J ends were trimmed by 5 bases and 6 bases, with 14 bases remaining between them. The CDR3 here is CATSPGGGVQPQHF. CDR3 sequence (DNA): TGTGCCACCAGCCCTGGGGGAGGGGTTCAGCCCCAGCATTTT.

The chain couples TRBV30 to TRBJ2-6, with TRBD1 as a possible D gene (5 bases). CDR1 is GTSNPN and CDR2 is SVGIG in the germline V gene (reference sequence). V lost 3 bases and J 0 bases, leaving 15 bases between the germline ends. The CDR3 runs to 17 residues. The CDR3 protein is CAWSAPRQSSGANVLTF. The CDR3 DNA sequence: TGTGCCTGGAGCGCTCCCCGACAGAGCTCTGGGGCCAACGTCCTGACTTTC.

The chain links TRBV4-1 to TRBJ1-1; D is possibly TRBD1 (6 bases). The CDR3 sequence is 13 residues long. Between the trimmed V and J ends, which lost 4 bases and 11 bases, there was a span of 17 bases. CDR1 and CDR2 from the germline V gene are MGHRA and YSYEKL. In DNA form, the CDR3 reads TGCGCCAGCAGCCGATCTGTGGGGGCGCAGGCTTTCTTT. Amino acids: CASSRSVGAQAFF.

The chain couples TRBV21-1 to TRBJ1-3; the table calls TRBD1, which could not be checked here. TRBV21-1 is termed a pseudogene. The CDR3 contains 19 residues. The CDR3 sequence: CASSNTWTGQGSSGNTIYF. DNA of the CDR3: TGTGCCAGCAGCAACACATGGACAGGACAGGGAAGCTCTGGAAACACCATATATTTT.

This clone came up a few times. The chain carries TRBV7-2 and TRBJ2-2, with D maybe TRBD2 (5 bases). CDR3 length: 16 amino acids. V was clipped by 2 bases and J by 1 base, with 11 bases between them. From germline, CDR1 is SGHTA and CDR2 FQGNSA. CDR3 DNA sequence: TGTGCCAGCAGCTTAACTAGTGGATTGAACACCGGGGAGCTGTTTTTT. Amino acids: CASSLTSGLNTGELFF. Supplemented by reference TRBV7-2 and TRBJ2-2, the full variable domain reads GAGVSQSPSNKVTEKGKDVELRCDPISGHTALYWYRQSLGQGLEFLIYFQGNSAPDKSGLPSDRFSAERTGGSVSTLTIQRTQQEDSAVYLCASSLTSGLNTGELFFGEGSRLTVL.

This chain joins TRBV19 and TRBJ1-2; D is unclear. There are 10 residues in the CDR3. The germline V gene encodes CDR1 LNHDA and CDR2 SQIVND (reference sequence). The CDR3 reads CATYNYGYTF. The DNA for the CDR3 is TGTGCGACTTATAACTATGGCTACACCTTC.

This clone was counted a few times. This chain connects TRBV10-3 to TRBJ2-2; 12 bases line up with TRBD1. Germline V gives CDR1 ENHRY, CDR2 SYGVKD. With V trimmed by 9 bases and J by 8 bases, 7 bases remained unmatched. This CDR3 comprises 14 residues. CDR3 region: CAITGTGGSGELFF. DNA of the CDR3: TGTGCCATTACCGGGACAGGGGGCTCGGGGGAGCTGTTTTTT.

The chain has TRBV19 and TRBJ1-2, with 7 bases aligning to TRBD1. J gave up 6 bases and V 5 bases, and 9 bases lay outside the gene matches. The CDR3 runs to 14 residues. Germline CDR1 and CDR2: LNHDA and SQIVND (reference sequence). CDR3 amino acids: CASSRKTGIDGYTF. CDR3 DNA sequence: TGTGCCAGTAGTCGAAAGACAGGGATAGATGGCTACACCTTC.

The V gene is TRBV12-5, the J gene TRBJ2-7; a possible D gene is TRBD2 (5 bases). CDR1 and CDR2 from the germline V gene are LGHNT and FRNRAP. The length of the CDR3 is 15 residues. The ends were cut back, 0 bases at V and 0 bases at J, with 9 bases in the middle. This chain's CDR3 is CASGLVHGNSYEQYF. The CDR3 DNA reads TGTGCTAGTGGTTTGGTACACGGGAACTCCTACGAGCAGTACTTC.

The genes are TRBV5-1 and TRBJ2-1; 7 nucleotides match TRBD2. This CDR3 comprises 19 residues. Germline values: CDR1 SGHRS, CDR2 YFSETQ. The V and J ends lost 3 bases and 5 bases, in that order; junction bases with no gene match: 20. Here the CDR3 reads CASSWGTGRERRLHNEQFF. CDR3 bases: TGCGCCAGCAGCTGGGGAACGGGGCGGGAGCGAAGACTCCACAATGAGCAGTTCTTC. The complete variable domain, with remaining parts taken from reference TRBV5-1 and TRBJ2-1, reads KAGVTQTPRYLIKTRGQQVTLSCSPISGHRSVSWYQQTPGQGLQFLFEYFSETQRNKGNFPGRFSGRQFSNSRSEMNVSTLELGDSALYLCASSWGTGRERRLHNEQFFGPGTRLTVL.

The J gene is TRBJ1-5, the V gene TRBV12-3 or TRBV12-4; D unclear. Deletions cut 2 bases from V and 6 bases from J, with 5 bases between. The CDR3 spans 12 residues. In DNA, the CDR3 is TGTGCCAGCAGTTTACGGTTTCAGCCCCAGCATTTT. Protein sequence: CASSLRFQPQHF.

The V and J genes are TRBV28 and TRBJ1-5; 9 bases map to TRBD1. V trimming: 7 bases; J trimming: 4 bases; junction bases outside the gene matches: 5. The CDR3 is 14 amino acids. Germline V gene data show CDR1 as MDHEN and CDR2 as SYDVKM. Written as DNA, the CDR3 is TGTGCCAGCACCGCAGGGACAGGGAATCAGCCCCAGCATTTT. As protein: CASTAGTGNQPQHF.

This chain connects TRBV15 to TRBJ1-5; D perhaps matches TRBD1 (5 bases). The CDR3 has 14 amino acids. V was trimmed by 1 base and J by 4 bases, leaving 8 bases between them. Germline loops: CDR1 LNHNV, CDR2 YYDKDF (reference sequence). The CDR3 DNA reads TGTGCCACCAGCAGAGGGGGGGGAAATCAGCCCCAGCATTTT. Encoded protein: CATSRGGGNQPQHF.

V and J are TRBV5-1 and TRBJ2-5; D is perhaps TRBD1 (5 bases). Per the germline V gene, CDR1 is SGHRS and CDR2 is YFSETQ. The CDR3 is 15 amino acids. Trimming took off 2 bases at V and 5 bases at J, with 16 bases between the two ends. The CDR3 region has the DNA TGCGCCAGCAGCTTCAATGCCCAAAAGGGGGAGACCCAGTACTTC. It specifies CASSFNAQKGETQYF.

The chain has TRBV11-2 and TRBJ2-4; 9 nucleotides align to TRBD1. CDR3 size: 17 residues. Germline V CDR1 and CDR2: SGHAT, FQNNGV. The V and J ends lost 5 bases and 0 bases, in that order; junction bases with no gene match: 8. The CDR3 region has the DNA TGTGCCAGCAGCCTCCTAACAGGGGGCGTAGCCAAAAACATTCAGTACTTC. Its translation is CASSLLTGGVAKNIQYF.

The chain carries TRBV9 and TRBJ2-5; 7 nucleotides agree with TRBD1. From germline, CDR1 is SGDLS and CDR2 YYNGEE. V lost 4 bases, J lost 5 bases, and 11 bases stayed unmatched. This CDR3 contains 15 residues. The CDR3: CASSPSMVTGETQYF. In DNA form, the CDR3 reads TGTGCCAGCAGCCCTTCTATGGTGACAGGGGAGACCCAGTACTTC.

The chain recombines TRBV6-5 with TRBJ2-1, with 7 bases matching TRBD1. The CDR3 totals 16 residues. From germline, CDR1 is MNHEY and CDR2 SVGAGI. After removal of 0 bases from V and 1 base from J, the junction contained 3 bases not matched to a gene. CDR3: CASSYSGGASYNEQFF. The DNA for the CDR3 is TGTGCCAGCAGTTACTCAGGGGGCGCATCCTACAATGAGCAGTTCTTC.

CDR3: CASSRGTGELFF. In DNA form, the CDR3 reads TGTGCCAGCAGCCGGGGCACCGGGGAGCTGTTTTTT. This sequence joins TRBV27 and TRBJ2-2; possible D gene TRBD2, 5 bases. The germline CDR1 and CDR2 sequences are MNHEY and SMNVEV (reference sequence). Trimming removed 6 bases at V and 4 bases at J, with 6 bases between. The CDR3 consists of 12 residues.

The chain joins TRBV3-1 (or the pseudogene TRBV3-2) to TRBJ1-2; a weak D match, TRBD1 (6 bases). V lost 2 bases, J lost 4 bases, and 17 bases lay in between. Germline CDR1 and CDR2: LGHDT and YNNKEL (reference sequence). The CDR3 length is 16 residues. As DNA, the CDR3 is TGTGCCAGCAGCCAAAGTACAGGGAGCGTCTTCTATGGCTACACCTTC. Its translation is CASSQSTGSVFYGYTF.